This TCR beta chain derives from a study of T cell responses to AZD1222 COVID-19 vaccine. Overall study: It was second doses at about 4 or about 12 weeks that were pooled.

Some clones are missing from TCRdb's copy, which holds only in-frame ones; the method was immunoSEQ multiplex PCR. The profile shows around 99,000 clones, roughly 89% of them singletons. Study-wide results and caveats: Donors in the cohort were predominantly white British and more often female, and clonal diversity was possibly underestimated. Repertoire sampling happened only post peak T cell response.

As concerns this clone: No antigen is known for it.

The CDR3 consists of 15 residues. After removal of 4 bases from V and 2 bases from J, the junction contained 5 bases not matched to a gene. CDR1 and CDR2 (germline): SNHLY, FYNNEI. The sequences come from peripheral blood, collected on day 0 of AZD1222 vaccination. This receptor was taken from an adult in good health. The V call is TRBV2, the J call TRBJ1-3; 7 nucleotides align to TRBD1. The CDR3 region is CASSVDRVPGNTIYF. The CDR3, as DNA: TGTGCCAGCAGTGTCGACAGGGTACCTGGAAACACCATATATTTT.